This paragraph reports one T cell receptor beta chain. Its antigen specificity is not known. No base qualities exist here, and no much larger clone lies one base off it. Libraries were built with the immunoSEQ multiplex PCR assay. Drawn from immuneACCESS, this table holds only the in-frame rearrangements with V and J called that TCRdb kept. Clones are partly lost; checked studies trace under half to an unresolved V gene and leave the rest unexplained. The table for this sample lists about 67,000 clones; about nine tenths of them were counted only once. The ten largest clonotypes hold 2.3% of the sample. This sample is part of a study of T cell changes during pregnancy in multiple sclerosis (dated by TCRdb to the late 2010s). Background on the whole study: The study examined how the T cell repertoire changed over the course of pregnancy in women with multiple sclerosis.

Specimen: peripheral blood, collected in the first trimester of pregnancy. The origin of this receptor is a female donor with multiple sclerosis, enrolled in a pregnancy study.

The sequence in DNA is TGTGCCAGCAGTGAATGGCAATTGACTTCCTACGAGCAGTACTTC. Translated, it gives CASSEWQLTSYEQYF. The chain links TRBV2 with TRBJ2-7, with no confidently assigned D gene. V and J are truncated by 2 bases and 1 base respectively, leaving an intervening sequence of 12 bases. Its CDR3 holds 15 amino acids, cysteine through phenylalanine. CDR3 DNA is the only sequence kept; it has 45 bases, read in frame from the first base. CDR1 is given as SNHLY and CDR2 as FYNNEI, both from the germline V gene.